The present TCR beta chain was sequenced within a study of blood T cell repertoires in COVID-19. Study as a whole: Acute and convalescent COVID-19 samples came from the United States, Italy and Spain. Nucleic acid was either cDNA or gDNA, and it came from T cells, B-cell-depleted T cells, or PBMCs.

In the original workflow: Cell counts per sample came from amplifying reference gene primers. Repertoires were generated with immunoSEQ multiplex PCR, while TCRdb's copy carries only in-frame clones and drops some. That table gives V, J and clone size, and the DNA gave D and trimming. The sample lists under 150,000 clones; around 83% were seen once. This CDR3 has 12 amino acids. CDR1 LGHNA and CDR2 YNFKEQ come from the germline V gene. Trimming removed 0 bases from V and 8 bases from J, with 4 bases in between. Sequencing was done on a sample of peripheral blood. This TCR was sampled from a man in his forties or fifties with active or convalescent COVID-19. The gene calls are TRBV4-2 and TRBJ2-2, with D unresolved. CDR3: CASSQDAGELFF. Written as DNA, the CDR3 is TGTGCCAGCAGCCAAGATGCGGGGGAGCTGTTTTTT.